The source of this T cell receptor (beta chain) is a study of T cell responses to AZD1222 COVID-19 vaccine. Trimming cost V 0 bases and J 6 bases, with 9 bases left between them. Germline CDR1 and CDR2: SGHRS and YFSETQ. This CDR3 spans 14 amino acids. Details on this clone: Its specificity is unknown.

General study findings and limits: Baseline seropositivity characterized only six AZD1222 recipients.

Sequenced by immunoSEQ multiplex PCR; TCRdb stores in-frame clones only, minus some. The repertoire has just over 90,000 clones, 80% to 90% of them found once; the top ten carry under 3%. The input for sequencing was peripheral blood, taken 28 days after the second AZD1222 dose. The chain carries TRBV5-1 and TRBJ2-2; D unresolved. The receptor was derived from an adult who received the AZD1222 COVID-19 vaccine. This CDR3 reads CASSLDPSSGELFF. CDR3 sequence (DNA): TGCGCCAGCAGCTTGGACCCGAGTTCCGGGGAGCTGTTTTTT.